A selection of T cell receptor beta chains follows, all from one sample in a study of blood T cell repertoires in COVID-19. The data were produced by immunoSEQ multiplex PCR, yet TCRdb's version contains in-frame clones alone and is incomplete. Of 150,000 to 200,000 clones listed, roughly 85% were seen once; the top ten hold around 8.2%. The sample taken for sequencing was peripheral blood. These receptors were taken from a man in his fifties or sixties with acute or convalescent COVID-19. Each CDR3 is given with its conserved first and last residue. A D gene is named only where the DNA matches it firmly. The size entry is marked missing in some rows and otherwise reads once, few, many or a size class.

V gene,D gene,clone size,J gene,CDR3 length,CDR3 protein,CDR3 DNA
TRBV9,TRBD1,.,TRBJ1-2,17,CASSARFYRQGNYGYTF,TGTGCCAGCAGCGCCCGATTCTACAGACAGGGGAACTATGGCTACACCTTC
TRBV27,.,.,TRBJ2-7,13,CASGPPGTYEQYF,TGTGCCAGCGGACCGCCGGGGACCTACGAGCAGTACTTC
TRBV2,.,.,TRBJ2-7,15,CASILGGSYGYEQYF,TGTGCCAGCATCCTTGGAGGCAGTTACGGGTACGAGCAGTACTTC
TRBV9,.,once,TRBJ2-1,15,CASSVDPHSRNEQFF,TGTGCCAGCAGCGTAGACCCTCACTCTCGCAATGAGCAGTTCTTC
TRBV28,.,.,TRBJ2-7,15,CASSLERERTAEQYF,TGTGCCAGCAGTTTAGAACGGGAGAGAACCGCCGAGCAGTACTTC
TRBV5-1,TRBD1,once,TRBJ2-5,15,CASSLGTGDGETQYF,TGCGCCAGCAGCTTGGGGACAGGGGACGGAGAGACCCAGTACTTC
TRBV28,.,.,TRBJ2-2,16,CASSFRGAMNTGELFF,TGTGCCAGCAGTTTTCGGGGGGCAATGAACACCGGGGAGCTGTTTTTT
TRBV19,TRBD2,.,TRBJ2-3,15,CASSMRTSGGDTQYF,TGTGCCAGTAGTATGCGGACTAGCGGCGGAGATACGCAGTATTTT
TRBV28,.,.,TRBJ2-7,13,CASSLPGFYEQYF,TGTGCCAGCAGTCTGCCGGGATTCTACGAGCAGTACTTC
TRBV19,TRBD1,.,TRBJ2-1,15,CASSIGGTENNEQFF,TGTGCCAGTAGTATAGGGGGGACAGAGAACAATGAGCAGTTCTTC
TRBV28,.,.,TRBJ2-7,16,CASTRVSSEAAYEQYF,TGTGCCAGCACCCGAGTGTCCAGCGAGGCTGCCTACGAGCAGTACTTC
TRBV19,.,.,TRBJ1-1,15,CASSIEGVSDTEAFF,TGTGCCAGTAGTATAGAAGGGGTAAGTGACACTGAAGCTTTCTTT
TRBV9,.,once,TRBJ2-7,14,CASSVGGSSYEQYF,TGTGCCAGCAGCGTCGGGGGAAGCTCCTACGAGCAGTACTTC
TRBV4-1,.,.,TRBJ1-2,15,CASSQVDGQGYGYTF,TGCGCCAGCAGCCAAGTCGATGGGCAGGGTTATGGCTACACCTTC
TRBV28,.,.,TRBJ1-2,15,CASSLGRGANYGYTF,TGTGCCAGCAGCCTGGGGCGGGGGGCTAACTATGGCTACACCTTC
TRBV5-1,.,.,TRBJ1-4,14,CASSLQGTNEKLFF,TGCGCCAGCAGCTTGCAGGGAACTAATGAAAAACTGTTTTTT
TRBV6-5,.,.,TRBJ2-7,10,CASSRYEQYF,TGTGCCAGCAGTCGTTACGAGCAGTACTTC
TRBV11-2,TRBD1,.,TRBJ1-1,16,CASSSVAPTGGPEAFF,TGTGCCAGCAGCTCCGTCGCCCCTACAGGGGGGCCTGAAGCTTTCTTT
TRBV25-1,TRBD1,.,TRBJ1-2,14,CASSEDRGKLGYTF,TGTGCCAGCAGTGAAGACAGGGGGAAACTTGGCTACACCTTC
TRBV5-1,.,.,TRBJ1-3,15,CASRMWDNSGNTIYF,TGCGCCAGCAGGATGTGGGACAACTCTGGAAACACCATATATTTT
TRBV28,.,.,TRBJ1-1,15,CASTPLGDTDTEAFF,TGTGCCAGCACCCCCCTGGGGGACACCGACACTGAAGCTTTCTTT
TRBV2,TRBD1,.,TRBJ1-4,14,CASSSDRGGEKLFF,TGTGCCAGCAGTTCCGACAGGGGAGGGGAAAAACTGTTTTTT
TRBV6-1,.,once,TRBJ1-1,11,CASTAGTEAFF,TGTGCCAGCACCGCGGGTACTGAAGCTTTCTTT
TRBV18,TRBD1,few,TRBJ2-5,15,CASSPLTGVGETQYF,TGTGCCAGCTCACCACTCACAGGGGTGGGAGAGACCCAGTACTTC
TRBV9,TRBD1,.,TRBJ2-2,14,CASKGQGNTGELFF,TGTGCCAGCAAGGGACAGGGGAACACCGGGGAGCTGTTTTTT
TRBV5-4,TRBD1,.,TRBJ2-2,16,CASSPGDRVLTGELFF,TGTGCCAGCAGCCCGGGGGACAGGGTACTAACCGGGGAGCTGTTTTTT
TRBV4-1,.,.,TRBJ2-3,13,CASSQERGDTQYF,TGCGCCAGCAGCCAAGAAAGGGGGGATACGCAGTATTTT
TRBV28,TRBD1,.,TRBJ2-3,15,CASSSRDRSTDTQYF,TGTGCCAGCAGTTCCCGGGACAGGAGCACAGATACGCAGTATTTT
TRBV9,TRBD1,.,TRBJ2-7,15,CASSVEPGTAYEQYF,TGTGCCAGCAGCGTAGAACCGGGGACAGCCTACGAGCAGTACTTC